This T cell receptor (beta chain) was captured by sequencing in a study of shared clonotypes between healthy human individuals. CDR1 and CDR2 (germline): MGHRA, YSYEKL. V was shortened by 1 base and J by 3 bases, with 6 bases between the two germline ends. The CDR3 has 13 amino acids. CD8 cells classed as naive were CD45RO-negative and positively selected for CCR7, excluding terminally differentiated effector memory CD45RA+ cells. In regard to this clone: Antigen: not known.

Whole-study results and caveats: Investigators expected sequencing depth to affect clonotype sharing among donors.

Repertoires were generated with immunoSEQ multiplex PCR, while TCRdb's copy carries only in-frame clones and drops some. The profile shows 800,000 or so clones, 96% of them singletons. The source of this sequence is a man aged 25-45 years in good health. The sample consisted of naive CD8+ T cells sorted from blood. The chain joins TRBV4-1 to TRBJ2-5, with TRBD2 as a possible D gene (5 bases). CDR3 sequence reads: CASSQGLKETQYF. CDR3 bases: TGCGCCAGCAGCCAAGGACTAAAAGAGACCCAGTACTTC.